This T cell receptor beta chain emerged from a study of blood T cells in healthy people across ages. CDR1 and CDR2 from the germline V gene are SGHTA and FQGTGA. This CDR3 comprises 13 residues. The V and J ends lost 1 base and 7 bases respectively, with 9 bases between them. General observations from the study: With age, beta diversity per million T cells declined roughly linearly, significantly by 30 to 40.

Combining a sample-barcoded 5' primer with a J-beta primer mix, a second PCR ran for roughly 7 to 11 cycles. TCRdb analysed the 5' RACE reads with MiXCR anew, one entry per CDR3 protein. The data contain hundreds of thousands of distinct CDR3 sequences, approximately 48% of them singletons. In the case of this clonotype: Its specificity is not known.

The sequenced sample was blood. The genes are TRBV7-3 and TRBJ2-3; D remains ambiguous. This receptor was identified in a man between 60 and 70 years old in good health. The CDR3 is CASSLNHANTQYF. For the CDR3, the DNA is TGTGCCAGCAGCTTAAATCACGCAAATACGCAGTATTTT.